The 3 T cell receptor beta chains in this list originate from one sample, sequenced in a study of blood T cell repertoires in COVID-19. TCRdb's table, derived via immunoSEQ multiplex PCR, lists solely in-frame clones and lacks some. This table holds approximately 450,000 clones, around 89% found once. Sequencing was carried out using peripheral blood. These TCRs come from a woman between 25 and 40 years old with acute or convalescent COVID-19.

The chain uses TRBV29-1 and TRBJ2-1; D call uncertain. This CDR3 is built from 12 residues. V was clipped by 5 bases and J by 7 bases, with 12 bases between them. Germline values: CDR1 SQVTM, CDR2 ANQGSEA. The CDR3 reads CSVIPGGNEQFF. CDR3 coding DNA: TGCAGCGTTATACCGGGTGGGAATGAGCAGTTCTTC.

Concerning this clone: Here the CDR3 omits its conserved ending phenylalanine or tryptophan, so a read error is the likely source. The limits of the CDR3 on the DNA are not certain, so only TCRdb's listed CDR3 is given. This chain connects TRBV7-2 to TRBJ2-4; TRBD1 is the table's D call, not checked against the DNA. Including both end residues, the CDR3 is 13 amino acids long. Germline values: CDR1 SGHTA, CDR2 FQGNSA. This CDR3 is CASTPNSAGALRY.

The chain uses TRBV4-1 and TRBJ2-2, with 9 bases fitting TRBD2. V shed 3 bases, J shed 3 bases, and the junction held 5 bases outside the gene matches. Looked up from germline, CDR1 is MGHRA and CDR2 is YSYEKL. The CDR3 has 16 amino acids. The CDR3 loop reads CASSHPAGGDTGELFF. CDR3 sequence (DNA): TGCGCCAGCAGCCACCCAGCGGGGGGAGACACCGGGGAGCTGTTTTTT.